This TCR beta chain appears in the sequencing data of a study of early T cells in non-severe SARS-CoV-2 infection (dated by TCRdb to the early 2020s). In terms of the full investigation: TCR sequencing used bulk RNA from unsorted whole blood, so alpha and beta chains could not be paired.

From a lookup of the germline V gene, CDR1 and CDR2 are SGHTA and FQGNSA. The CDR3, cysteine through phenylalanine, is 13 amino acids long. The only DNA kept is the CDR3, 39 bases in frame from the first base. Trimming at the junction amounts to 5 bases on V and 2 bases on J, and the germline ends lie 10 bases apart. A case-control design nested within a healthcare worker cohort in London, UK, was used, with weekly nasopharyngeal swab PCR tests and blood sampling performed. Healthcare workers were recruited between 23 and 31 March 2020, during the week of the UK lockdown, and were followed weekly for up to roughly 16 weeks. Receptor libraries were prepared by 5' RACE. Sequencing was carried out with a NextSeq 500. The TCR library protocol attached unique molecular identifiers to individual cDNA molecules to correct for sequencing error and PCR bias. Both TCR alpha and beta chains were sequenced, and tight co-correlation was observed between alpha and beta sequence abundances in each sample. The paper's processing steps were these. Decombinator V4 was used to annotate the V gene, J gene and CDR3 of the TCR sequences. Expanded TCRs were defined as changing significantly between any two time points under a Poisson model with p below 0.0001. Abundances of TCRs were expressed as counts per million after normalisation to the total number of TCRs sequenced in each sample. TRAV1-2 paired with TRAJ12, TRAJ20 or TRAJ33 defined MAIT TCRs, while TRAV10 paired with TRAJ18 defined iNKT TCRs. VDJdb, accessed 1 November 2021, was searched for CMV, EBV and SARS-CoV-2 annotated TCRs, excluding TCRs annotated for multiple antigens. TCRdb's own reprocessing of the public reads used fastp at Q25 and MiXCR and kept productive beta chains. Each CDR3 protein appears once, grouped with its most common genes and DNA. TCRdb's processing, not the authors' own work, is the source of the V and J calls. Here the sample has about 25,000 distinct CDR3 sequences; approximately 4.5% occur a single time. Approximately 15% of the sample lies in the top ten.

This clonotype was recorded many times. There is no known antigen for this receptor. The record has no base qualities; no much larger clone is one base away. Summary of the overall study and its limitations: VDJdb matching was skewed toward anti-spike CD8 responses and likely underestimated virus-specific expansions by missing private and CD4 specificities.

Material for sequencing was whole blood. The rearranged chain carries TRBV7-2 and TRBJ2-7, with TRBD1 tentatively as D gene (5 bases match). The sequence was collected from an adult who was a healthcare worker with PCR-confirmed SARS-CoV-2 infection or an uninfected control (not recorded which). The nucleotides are TGTGCCAGCAGCCCTGACAGAACCTACGAGCAGTACTTC. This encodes CASSPDRTYEQYF.